The next 8 T cell receptor beta chains were all read from a single sample in a study of T cells in Graves' hyperthyroidism and ophthalmopathy. The investigators amplified TCR beta CDR3 regions from RNA transcripts. The HTBI set primed first-round TCR CDR3 RT-PCR. TCRdb independently ran MiXCR on the multiplex PCR reads; one entry per CDR3 protein. The table has hundreds of thousands of distinct CDR3 sequences, 45% seen once. The specimen was peripheral blood or thyroid tissue (not recorded which). The receptor set was obtained from an adult man with Graves' disease, either hyperthyroidism or ophthalmopathy (not recorded which).

With regard to this clonotype: This may come from a read error, since a much larger clone is one base off. The chain is built from TRBV29-1 and TRBJ1-1; D unresolved. Germline lookup yields CDR1 SQVTM and CDR2 ANQGSEA. The length of the CDR3 is 10 residues. The CDR3, as DNA: TGCAGCGCCGCTCACACTGAAGCTTCCTTT. Translation gives CSAAHTEASF. Drawing the rest from reference TRBV29-1 and TRBJ1-1, the complete variable domain is SAVISQKPSRDICQRGTSLTIQCQVDSQVTMMFWYRQQPGQSLTLIATANQGSEATYESGFVIDKFPISRPNLTFSTLTVSNMSPEDSSIYLCSAAHTEASFGQGTRLTVV.

This clonotype was recorded a few times. The V and J genes are TRBV5-1 and TRBJ1-4; D call uncertain. V was pared by 4 bases and J by 4 bases, with 8 bases between. The germline V gene encodes CDR1 SGHRS and CDR2 YFSETQ. The CDR3 spans 13 residues. CDR3 loop: CASSPSGNEKLFF. The CDR3 DNA sequence: TGCGCCAGCAGCCCCTCGGGTAATGAAAAACTGTTTTTT.

This clonotype was found a few times. The chain links TRBV5-6 to TRBJ1-1, with D possibly matching TRBD1 (5 bases). Trimming left V 4 bases short and J 6 bases short, with 13 bases between. Germline CDR1 is SGHDT and CDR2 is YYEEEE. The CDR3 contains 13 residues. In DNA, the CDR3 is TGTGCCAGCAGCCCGGGGCCGCTTTCTGAAGCTTTCTTT. It encodes CASSPGPLSEAFF. The variable domain in full, completed from reference TRBV5-6 and TRBJ1-1, reads DAGVTQSPTHLIKTRGQQVTLRCSPKSGHDTVSWYQQALGQGPQFIFQYYEEEERQRGNFPDRFSGHQFPNYSSELNVNALLLGDSALYLCASSPGPLSEAFFGQGTRLTVV.

This clonotype was seen many times. The rearrangement uses TRBV15 and TRBJ1-4; D is unclear. V shed 5 bases and J shed 7 bases, with 11 bases lying between them. There are 13 residues in the CDR3. CDR1 and CDR2 (germline): LNHNV, YYDKDF (reference sequence). The CDR3 protein is CATSRGNGEKLFF. In nucleotides, the CDR3 is TGTGCCACCAGCCGCGGGAACGGTGAAAAACTGTTTTTT.

The chain couples TRBV29-1 to TRBJ1-6; the D gene is possibly TRBD1 (6 bases). V lost 8 bases and J 6 bases, leaving 20 bases between the germline ends. This CDR3 contains 15 residues. The germline V gene has CDR1 SQVTM and CDR2 ANQGSEA. CDR3 sequence: CSLTLQGGRNSPLHF. The DNA for the CDR3 is TGCAGCTTGACGTTACAGGGTGGTCGTAATTCACCCCTCCACTTT. The variable domain in full, completed from reference TRBV29-1 and TRBJ1-6, reads SAVISQKPSRDICQRGTSLTIQCQVDSQVTMMFWYRQQPGQSLTLIATANQGSEATYESGFVIDKFPISRPNLTFSTLTVSNMSPEDSSIYLCSLTLQGGRNSPLHFGNGTRLTVT.

This chain joins TRBV7-9 and TRBJ1-1, with D perhaps matching TRBD1 (6 bases). V lost 5 bases, J lost 8 bases, and 18 bases lay in between. This CDR3 has 14 residues. From germline, CDR1 is SEHNR and CDR2 FQNEAQ (reference sequence). The CDR3 coding sequence is TGTGCCAGCAGCCAGGCCAGGGGACTCTCGGAAGCTTTCTTT. The encoded protein is CASSQARGLSEAFF.

The chain has TRBV10-3 and TRBJ1-6; D not certain. The CDR3 spans 17 residues. Germline CDR1 and CDR2: ENHRY and SYGVKD. V gave up 7 bases and J gave up 4 bases, with 20 bases separating them. CDR3: CAIKRLVGLSYNSPLHF. For the CDR3, the DNA is TGTGCCATCAAGAGGCTAGTGGGCTTATCTTATAATTCACCCCTCCACTTT.

This clonotype has at least ten counts. The rearrangement uses TRBV7-9 and TRBJ1-6; 9 bases are a match to TRBD1. The CDR3 covers 15 residues. J gave up 11 bases and V 4 bases, and 9 bases lay outside the gene matches. Per the germline V gene, CDR1 is SEHNR and CDR2 is FQNEAQ (reference sequence). CDR3 region: CASSSTGTGRAPLHF. The CDR3 nucleotides are TGTGCCAGCAGCTCGACCGGGACAGGGAGGGCACCCCTCCACTTT.